The 14 T cell receptor beta chains given below trace back to one sample, sequenced in a study of cytomegalovirus exposure and HLA in healthy donors. The PCR used 60 Vbeta and 13 Jbeta primers. Generated by immunoSEQ multiplex PCR, the TCRdb table keeps only in-frame clones and is missing some. The sample yields about 190,000 clones, 65% to 75% seen once. The sample was PBMCs. Every receptor here comes from a man aged 25-40 years in good health and CMV-seropositive.

This chain uses TRBV4-2 with TRBJ1-5; no reliable D call. The CDR3 runs 15 residues. Trimming removed 1 base at V and 0 bases at J, with 7 bases between. Germline loops: CDR1 LGHNA, CDR2 YNFKEQ. The CDR3 reads CASSQVQNSNQPQHF. The CDR3 coding sequence is TGTGCCAGCAGCCAAGTTCAGAATAGCAATCAGCCCCAGCATTTT.

The chain has TRBV7-2 and TRBJ2-3, with 11 nucleotides matching TRBD2. With V trimmed by 6 bases and J by 2 bases, 4 bases remained unmatched. Germline-derived CDR1 and CDR2 are SGHTA and FQGNSA. This CDR3 spans 15 amino acids. Here the CDR3 reads CASRLGLADTDTQYF. For the CDR3, the DNA is TGTGCCAGCAGGTTGGGACTAGCGGACACAGATACGCAGTATTTT. Full variable domain (outside the CDR3, taken from reference TRBV7-2 and TRBJ2-3): GAGVSQSPSNKVTEKGKDVELRCDPISGHTALYWYRQSLGQGLEFLIYFQGNSAPDKSGLPSDRFSAERTGGSVSTLTIQRTQQEDSAVYLCASRLGLADTDTQYFGPGTRLTVL.

This clone occurred a few times. As DNA, the CDR3 is TGCGCCAGCAGCCAGTCTACAGGGGGCGACACTGAAGCTTTCTTT. Its translation is CASSQSTGGDTEAFF. The chain combines TRBV4-3 with TRBJ1-1; 9 nucleotides agree with TRBD1. V gave up 3 bases and J gave up 3 bases; unmatched junction bases: 5. Germline CDR1 is LGHNA and CDR2 is YSLEER. The CDR3 is made up of 15 amino acids.

This clone has just a few counts. This rearrangement joins TRBV5-4 to TRBJ2-7, with no clear D. The V end lost 2 bases, the J end lost 3 bases, and 15 bases lay between the germline ends. This CDR3 region has 15 residues. Germline assignment: CDR1 SGHNT and CDR2 YYREEE (reference sequence). CDR3 residues: CASSLEGQVGYEQYF. The DNA for the CDR3 is TGTGCCAGCAGCTTAGAAGGCCAGGTCGGCTACGAGCAGTACTTC.

With respect to this clone: At one end the junction does not follow the germline gene, possibly because of a read error. The CDR3 spells CSSSLGSGDQGYTF. The CDR3 DNA reads TGTTCCAGCAGCTTAGGCTCAGGGGATCAAGGCTACACCTTC. The rearrangement joins TRBV7-9 to TRBJ1-2; D may be TRBD1 (6 bases). The CDR3 contains 14 residues. Germline CDR1 is SEHNR and CDR2 is FQNEAQ (reference sequence).

The count of this clone is one. The chain joins TRBV18 to TRBJ2-2, with 9 bases identical to TRBD2. Germline trimming cut 5 bases from V and 8 bases from J; bases unmatched to any gene: 9. This CDR3 region has 15 residues. Germline V gene lookup returns CDR1 KGHSH and CDR2 LQKENI. CDR3 sequence: CASSSSSGSRGELFF. The CDR3 bases are TGTGCCAGCTCATCTAGTAGCGGGAGCCGAGGGGAGCTGTTTTTT.

This chain connects TRBV29-1 to TRBJ1-2; D uncertain. Per germline, CDR1 SQVTM and CDR2 ANQGSEA. Trimming removed 4 bases from V and 6 bases from J, with 15 bases in between. CDR3 length: 13 amino acids. This CDR3 reads CSVVIGLADGYTF. As DNA, the CDR3 is TGCAGCGTTGTTATAGGGTTAGCGGATGGCTACACCTTC. The full variable domain, completed using reference TRBV29-1 and TRBJ1-2, is SAVISQKPSRDICQRGTSLTIQCQVDSQVTMMFWYRQQPGQSLTLIATANQGSEATYESGFVIDKFPISRPNLTFSTLTVSNMSPEDSSIYLCSVVIGLADGYTFGSGTRLTVV.

This clone appeared a single time. The chain links TRBV7-9 to TRBJ2-7; a possible D gene is TRBD1 (6 bases). Germline CDR1 and CDR2: SEHNR and FQNEAQ (reference sequence). The V end was cut by 5 bases, the J end by 5 bases, with 16 bases between. The CDR3 is made up of 14 amino acids. The chain's CDR3 is CASSPQGSPHEQYF. The DNA of the CDR3 is TGTGCCAGCAGCCCACAGGGATCTCCCCACGAGCAGTACTTC.

The table lists this clone with a count of one. The V call is TRBV10-1, the J call TRBJ2-5; 12 nucleotides match TRBD2. This CDR3 comprises 16 residues. V lost 5 bases, J lost 4 bases, and 8 bases stayed unmatched. Germline V gene sequence: CDR1 WNHNN, CDR2 SYGVQD (reference sequence). CDR3 coding DNA: TGCGCCAGCAGTAAGACTAGCGGGAGAACCCCAGAGACCCAGTACTTC. Protein product: CASSKTSGRTPETQYF.

This sequence joins TRBV5-1 and TRBJ2-7; the match to TRBD2 covers 7 bases. This CDR3 contains 15 residues. J gave up 3 bases and V 4 bases, and 10 bases lay outside the gene matches. The V gene's germline CDR1 is SGHRS and CDR2 YFSETQ. In DNA form, the CDR3 reads TGCGCCAGCAGCCCCGATTCCCGGGGGGACTACGAGCAGTACTTC. Its protein product is CASSPDSRGDYEQYF.

This clone was counted a few times. V and J are TRBV10-1 and TRBJ2-1; perhaps TRBD1 as D (6 bases). Germline V gene lookup returns CDR1 WNHNN and CDR2 SYGVQD (reference sequence). The CDR3 is 17 amino acids. The V and J ends lost 7 bases and 3 bases respectively, with 22 bases between them. CDR3 loop: CASKNRVYDVHYNEQFF. The CDR3 DNA sequence: TGCGCCAGCAAAAACAGGGTGTATGACGTCCACTACAATGAGCAGTTCTTC.

The CDR3 sequence is CASRTRDRLAKNIQYF. DNA for the CDR3: TGTGCCAGCAGAACCCGGGACAGGCTAGCCAAAAACATTCAGTACTTC. The chain recombines TRBV6-6 with TRBJ2-4; 8 bases match TRBD1. The ends lost 6 bases at V and 0 bases at J; junction bases unmatched: 7. From germline, CDR1 is MNHNY and CDR2 SVGAGI (reference sequence). The CDR3 covers 16 residues.

V is TRBV7-2 and J is TRBJ1-2, with unresolved D. The V and J ends lost 0 bases and 2 bases respectively, with 19 bases between them. There are 18 residues in the CDR3. Germline lookup yields CDR1 SGHTA and CDR2 FQGNSA. The CDR3 protein is CASSLAPIYWSPNYGYTF. In nucleotides, the CDR3 is TGTGCCAGCAGCTTAGCCCCCATCTACTGGTCCCCGAACTATGGCTACACCTTC.

The rearrangement uses TRBV7-3 and TRBJ2-3; D gene uncertain. V lost 1 base and J lost 2, with 10 bases in between. Germline V gives CDR1 SGHTA, CDR2 FQGTGA. The CDR3 extends over 15 amino acids. The chain's CDR3 is CASSLMGSFTDTQYF. The CDR3 DNA sequence: TGTGCCAGCAGCTTAATGGGCAGTTTCACAGATACGCAGTATTTT.